This TCR beta chain originates from a study of control samples from healthy donors and cancer patients (dated by TCRdb to the early 2020s). In its sample, this clone was seen once. Its antigen target is currently unknown. No per-base quality is available; no much larger clone lies one base away. Trimming takes 8 bases from V and 1 base from J, and the germline ends sit 8 bases apart. The CDR3 runs 12 residues from the cysteine to the phenylalanine. CDR3 DNA only is kept here, 36 bases in frame from base 1. CDR1 MNHEY and CDR2 SVGAGI are derived from the germline V gene. Libraries came from the immunoSEQ multiplex PCR assay. TCRdb took this table from immuneACCESS and kept in-frame rearrangements with V and J called. Such tables lack part of the clones; where checked against another copy, unresolved V genes explain under half of the gap, and the rest is unexplained. This sample is represented by some 120,000 clones; approximately 88% of them were singletons. Of the sample, under 40% falls within the top ten clones.

The sequencing input was blood. The receptor was derived from a man over 45 in good health. The receptor chain draws on TRBV6-5 and TRBJ1-2; too little of a D gene remains to name it. The DNA is as follows: TGTGCCAGCGCGCCCAATAACTATGGCTACACCTTC. It encodes CASAPNNYGYTF.